A selection of T cell receptor beta chains follows, all from one sample in a study of blood T cell repertoires in COVID-19. TCRdb keeps only in-frame clones here, not all; method: immunoSEQ multiplex PCR. The sample has about 200,000 clones, 80% to 85% seen once; the top ten hold 7.5% to 9.5%. Sequencing used peripheral blood. The source is a woman older than 75 with COVID-19, enrolled during active disease. The CDR3 runs from the conserved cysteine through the conserved F or W. D genes are given only for firm matches. Only part of the rows carry a size: once, few, many, or a class if the clone is expanded.

TRBV5-5,.,TRBJ1-1,many,TGTGCCAGCAGCTTCCATCCAGAAAACACTGAAGCTTTCTTT,CASSFHPENTEAFF
TRBV18,TRBD2,TRBJ2-3,.,TGTGCCAGCTCACCCCCGGGGGGGCACAGCACAGATACGCAGTATTTT,CASSPPGGHSTDTQYF
TRBV30,TRBD2,TRBJ2-1,.,TGTGCCTGGAGAGGGAGCGGGGCGACCAATGAGCAGTTCTTC,CAWRGSGATNEQFF
TRBV3-1/TRBV3-2,TRBD2,TRBJ2-3,.,TGTGCCAGCAGCCCCCGACTAGCGACCAACACAGATACGCAGTATTTT,CASSPRLATNTDTQYF
TRBV14,.,TRBJ2-4,.,TGTGCCAGCAGCCAAGTTCTAGGTGTTTCCCAGTACTTC,CASSQVLGVSQYF
TRBV9,TRBD1,TRBJ2-7,.,TGTGCCAGCAGCGAAGGGACAGGGGGCTTCTACGAGCAGTACTTC,CASSEGTGGFYEQYF
TRBV15,.,TRBJ2-7,.,TGTGCCACCAGCAGCCAGACCGGCGGGGAGCAGTACTTC,CATSSQTGGEQYF
TRBV29-1,.,TRBJ1-1,.,TGCAGCGGTATATCGGGATCACGGGGAACACTCTTAGCTTTCTTT,CSGISGSRGTLLAFF
TRBV7-2,.,TRBJ1-2,.,TGTGCCAGCAGCTACCGGACAGTAACTTTATATGGCTACACCTTC,CASSYRTVTLYGYTF
TRBV21-1,.,TRBJ1-1,.,TGTGCCAGCAGCAAGTTAAAACAGGGACCTCCTGAAGCTTTCTTT,CASSKLKQGPPEAFF
TRBV6-5,.,TRBJ2-5,.,TGTGCCAGCAGTTTGCAGGGGGGAGGAGAGACCCAGTACTTC,CASSLQGGGETQYF
TRBV28,TRBD1,TRBJ1-4,.,TGTGCCAGCAGTTTATGGGGGGACAGGGGCGATAATGAAAAACTGTTTTTT,CASSLWGDRGDNEKLFF
TRBV9,TRBD2,TRBJ2-3,once,TGTGCCAGCAGCGTAGGAGTTAGCGGGAGGGCCGTTAATACGCAGTATTTT,CASSVGVSGRAVNTQYF
TRBV29-1,.,TRBJ1-2,.,TGCAGCGCCGGTGGCGGGGGGCGGAGTGGCTACACCTTC,CSAGGGGRSGYTF
TRBV5-8,TRBD2,TRBJ2-1,.,TGTGCCAGCAGCTCCCCCGGAGGACTAGCGGGAAATGAGCAGTTCTTC,CASSSPGGLAGNEQFF
TRBV6-5,.,TRBJ1-1,few,TGTGCCAGCAGGGGGGCCTCGAGAACTGAAGCTTTCTTT,CASRGASRTEAFF
TRBV28,.,TRBJ1-2,.,TGTGCCAGCAGTGGGACTGATGGCTACACCTTC,CASSGTDGYTF
TRBV5-6,TRBD1,TRBJ2-4,.,TGTGCCAGCAGCGGCACAGGGGGGGCCAAAAACATTCAGTACTTC,CASSGTGGAKNIQYF
TRBV3-1/TRBV3-2,.,TRBJ2-7,.,TGTGCCAGCAGCCAAGCCGGGAAGGTGACCTACGAGCAGTACTTC,CASSQAGKVTYEQYF
TRBV28,.,TRBJ1-4,once,TGTGCCAGCAGTTTTGGGCTGGGCAGCACGAATGAAAAACTGTTTTTT,CASSFGLGSTNEKLFF
TRBV18,.,TRBJ1-6,.,TGTGCCAGCTCACCATCGGGACAAAATTCACCCCTCCACTTT,CASSPSGQNSPLHF
TRBV7-2,TRBD2,TRBJ2-1,.,TGTGCCAGCAGCTTGGGACTAGTCAATGAGCAGTTCTTC,CASSLGLVNEQFF
TRBV7-2,.,TRBJ1-4,.,TGTGCCAGCAGCTACACGATTGTTGAAAAACTGTTTTTT,CASSYTIVEKLFF
TRBV30,.,TRBJ1-5,few,TGTGCCTGGAGCCGCTGGATTGGGGAAGTCGGGGTTTCCCCCCAGCATTTT,CAWSRWIGEVGVSPQHF
TRBV6-6,.,TRBJ2-3,.,TGTGCCAGCAGGGTGCTGGAGGCGGTGGATACGCAGTATTTT,CASRVLEAVDTQYF
TRBV19,.,TRBJ1-1,few,TGTGCCAGTAGTGCCCCTCGGAGTCCCATGAACACTGAAGCTTTCTTT,CASSAPRSPMNTEAFF
TRBV14,TRBD2,TRBJ2-3,.,TGTGCCAGCAGCCAAGGGAAGGCTAGCGGGATTAGCACAGATACGCAGTATTTT,CASSQGKASGISTDTQYF
TRBV30,.,TRBJ1-1,.,TGTGCCTGGAACCCGGGACACCAAGCTTTCTTT,CAWNPGHQAFF
TRBV19,TRBD1,TRBJ1-1,.,TGTGCCAGTAGTCCCGAGGACAGGGGGAACACTGAAGCTTTCTTT,CASSPEDRGNTEAFF
TRBV28,.,TRBJ1-2,.,TGTGCCAGCAGTTTAGCGGGGGCTAGCTATGGCTACACCTTC,CASSLAGASYGYTF
TRBV27,.,TRBJ1-1,few,TGTGCCAGCAGTTTATACAGTTTGAACACTGAAGCTTTCTTT,CASSLYSLNTEAFF
TRBV24-1,.,TRBJ2-3,.,TGTGCCACCGGGACTGAGGCGGGTACGCAGTATTTT,CATGTEAGTQYF
TRBV6-5,.,TRBJ1-6,.,TGTGCCAGCAGCCTGGACAGATTTAATTCACCCCTCCACTTT,CASSLDRFNSPLHF
TRBV18,TRBD1,TRBJ1-2,.,TGTGCCAGCTCAAGCGGACAGGTTAACTATGGCTACACCTTC,CASSSGQVNYGYTF